What follows are 2 T cell receptor beta chains derived from one specimen sequenced in a study of shared clonotypes between healthy human individuals. The assay was immunoSEQ multiplex PCR, and TCRdb's table has in-frame clones only and misses some. The repertoire holds around 550,000 clones, with roughly 95% as singletons. The sample taken for sequencing was naive CD4+ T cells sorted from blood. Subset given: CD45RA+ positively selected. All receptors come from a woman aged 30 to 39 in good health.

The chain employs TRBV19 and TRBJ2-5; 7 nucleotides line up with TRBD1. J lost 2 bases, V lost 7 bases, and 4 bases had no gene match. The germline V gene encodes CDR1 LNHDA and CDR2 SQIVND (reference sequence). The length of the CDR3 is 13 residues. The CDR3 loop reads CASTSRGQETQYF. The CDR3 DNA is TGTGCCAGTACCAGCAGGGGGCAAGAGACCCAGTACTTC.

In this sample, this clone turned up once. The CDR3 nucleotides read TGTGCCAGCAGCGAAACAGGGGGCTTAAACGAGCAGTACTTC. Its translation: CASSETGGLNEQYF. J is TRBJ2-5 and V is TRBV9, with TRBD1 matching 9 bases. Near its end, the DNA agrees better with TRBJ2-7, so the J call may be wrong. This CDR3 has 14 residues. Germline values: CDR1 SGDLS, CDR2 YYNGEE.